This T cell receptor beta chain was sequenced in a study of human T cells and chemical hapten exposure. Individual cDNA molecules (in the library) carried attached unique molecular identifiers. TCRdb re-analysed the RACE reads in MiXCR, keeping a single row per CDR3 protein. Of about 80,000 distinct CDR3 sequences detected, 10% appear once; the ten largest clones hold about 1.4%. Time point meaning: patch test 1, 2 weeks after DPC sensitization. Described treatment: therapeutic diphenylcyclopropenone sensitization with weekly scalp DPC. Suited to DPC and affected by alopecia, the donors ranged from 18 to 70 years old. This clonotype was recorded a few times. The antigen remains unidentified. The CDR3 is 15 amino acids. Trimming stripped 3 bases from V and 6 bases from J, with 15 bases between. CDR1 and CDR2 (germline): KGHSH, LQKENI. Broader study findings: DPC sensitization did not alter TCRs above 1 in 1000 frequency.

The chain is built from TRBV18 and TRBJ2-1; D not resolved. The specimen comprised whole blood, sampled in connection with sensitization to the hapten diphenylcyclopropenone (DPC). The clonotype originates from a woman in her 50s with alopecia areata. Some clones in this sample may be carry-over from other donors' samples. The CDR3 DNA follows: TGTGCCAGCTCACCGAACATCGGAAGGGCCAATGAGCAGTTCTTC. Protein sequence: CASSPNIGRANEQFF.